The 10 T cell receptor beta chains listed next were all sequenced from one sample in a study of Ad26.COV2.S vaccination and SARS-CoV-2 variants. Treatment noted: approximately 18 received Ad26.COV2.S at low or high dose, single or two shots; five or six received placebo; per-sample allocation not given. Sample collection was performed on day 63 after the first vaccine or placebo injection. Sequencing used immunoSEQ multiplex PCR; TCRdb keeps in-frame clones, though not all of them. This sample yields a few hundred thousand clones, of which around 93% are seen a single time; approximately 1.6% belongs to the top ten. The material was peripheral blood, obtained in a trial of Ad26.COV2.S vaccine versus placebo. These receptor sequences come from a person aged 18-60 years who received the Ad26.COV2.S COVID-19 vaccine or a placebo.

J is TRBJ1-1 and V is TRBV19; no definite D call. The CDR3 runs to 14 residues. The germline gives CDR1 LNHDA, CDR2 SQIVND (reference sequence). The V end lost 5 bases, the J end lost 2 bases, and 12 bases lay between the germline ends. The CDR3 spells CASSFGLGNTEAFF. As DNA, the CDR3 is TGTGCCAGTAGTTTTGGACTGGGAAACACTGAAGCTTTCTTT.

This clone was observed a single time. A junction end diverges from the germline sequence, so it may reflect a read error. The chain has TRBV11-2 and TRBJ2-5; maybe TRBD1 (6 bases). The CDR3 spans 15 residues. Germline CDR1 SGHAT, CDR2 FQNNGV. The CDR3 sequence is CASSQAQGPQGTQYF. CDR3 DNA: TGTGCCAGCAGCCAAGCACAGGGTCCCCAAGGGACCCAGTACTTC.

This rearrangement joins TRBV12-3 or TRBV12-4 to TRBJ2-7; no definite D call. The CDR3 covers 13 residues. Trimming stripped 1 base from V and 3 bases from J, with 7 bases between. The CDR3 sequence is CASSLGYGYEQYF. DNA for the CDR3: TGTGCCAGCAGTTTAGGGTACGGCTACGAGCAGTACTTC.

This rearrangement joins TRBV28 to TRBJ2-1; D may correspond to TRBD1 or TRBD2 (7 bases each). The CDR3 length is 16 residues. Trimming took 3 bases from V and 2 from J, leaving 14 bases between them. Germline lookup yields CDR1 MDHEN and CDR2 SYDVKM. CDR3 DNA sequence: TGTGCCAGCAGTTTTTTCCAGGGGGGGGCCTACAATGAGCAGTTCTTC. This encodes CASSFFQGGAYNEQFF.

This clone appeared a few times. The genes are TRBV19 and TRBJ1-6; 11 nucleotides match TRBD1. The CDR3 is 15 amino acids. CDR1 is LNHDA and CDR2 is SQIVND in the germline V gene (reference sequence). The V segment lost 7 bases and the J segment 8 bases; nucleotides outside the gene matches: 7. The CDR3 region has the DNA TGTGCCAGTACCGGACAGGGGGCGGTCGATTCACCCCTCCACTTT. This translates into CASTGQGAVDSPLHF.

The V and J genes are TRBV15 and TRBJ1-3; tentative D call: TRBD1 (5 bases). The CDR3 length is 16 residues. The ends were cut back, 1 base at V and 4 bases at J, with 14 bases in the middle. CDR1 and CDR2 from the germline V gene are LNHNV and YYDKDF (reference sequence). The CDR3 sequence: CATSRGPWGAGNTIYF. Written as DNA, the CDR3 is TGTGCCACCAGCAGAGGCCCATGGGGCGCAGGAAACACCATATATTTT.

The chain recombines TRBV28 with TRBJ2-2; the D gene is possibly TRBD1 (6 bases). CDR1 and CDR2 from the germline V gene are MDHEN and SYDVKM. Between the trimmed V and J ends, which lost 6 bases and 5 bases, there was a span of 19 bases. The CDR3 is made up of 16 amino acids. CDR3 residues: CASSVTGKFPTGELFF. Here the CDR3 DNA reads TGTGCCAGCAGCGTCACAGGGAAGTTCCCAACCGGGGAGCTGTTTTTT. Using reference TRBV28 and TRBJ2-2 for the parts outside the CDR3, the full variable domain is DVKVTQSSRYLVKRTGEKVFLECVQDMDHENMFWYRQDPGLGLRLIYFSYDVKMKEKGDIPEGYSVSREKKERFSLILESASTNQTSMYLCASSVTGKFPTGELFFGEGSRLTVL.

The chain carries TRBV30 and TRBJ2-7; the match to TRBD2 covers 7 bases. CDR3 length: 15 amino acids. Germline V CDR1 and CDR2: GTSNPN, SVGIG (reference sequence). The ends lost 0 bases at V and 3 bases at J; junction bases unmatched: 8. In DNA, the CDR3 is TGTGCCTGGAGTGTATCGGGGGGTAACTTCTACGAGCAGTACTTC. Translating it yields CAWSVSGGNFYEQYF.

The chain uses TRBV5-4 and TRBJ1-2, with D hard to call. Trimming shortened V by 2 bases and J by 9 bases, and 17 bases separated the two germline ends. The CDR3 loop spans 14 amino acids. Per the germline V gene, CDR1 is SGHNT and CDR2 is YYREEE (reference sequence). The chain's CDR3 is CASSFTDLFPSYTF. DNA for the CDR3: TGTGCCAGCAGCTTCACCGACCTGTTCCCGAGCTACACCTTC. The variable domain in full, with the rest retrieved from reference TRBV5-4 and TRBJ1-2, is ETGVTQSPTHLIKTRGQQVTLRCSSQSGHNTVSWYQQALGQGPQFIFQYYREEENGRGNFPPRFSGLQFPNYSSELNVNALELDDSALYLCASSFTDLFPSYTFGSGTRLTVV.

V usage is TRBV5-1 and J usage is TRBJ1-2, with D perhaps TRBD1 (6 bases). Germline CDR1 SGHRS, CDR2 YFSETQ. The length of the CDR3 is 14 residues. Trimming took 0 bases from V and 4 from J, leaving 10 bases between them. The CDR3 protein is CASSLEQGIYGYTF. As DNA, the CDR3 is TGCGCCAGCAGCTTGGAACAGGGAATCTATGGCTACACCTTC.